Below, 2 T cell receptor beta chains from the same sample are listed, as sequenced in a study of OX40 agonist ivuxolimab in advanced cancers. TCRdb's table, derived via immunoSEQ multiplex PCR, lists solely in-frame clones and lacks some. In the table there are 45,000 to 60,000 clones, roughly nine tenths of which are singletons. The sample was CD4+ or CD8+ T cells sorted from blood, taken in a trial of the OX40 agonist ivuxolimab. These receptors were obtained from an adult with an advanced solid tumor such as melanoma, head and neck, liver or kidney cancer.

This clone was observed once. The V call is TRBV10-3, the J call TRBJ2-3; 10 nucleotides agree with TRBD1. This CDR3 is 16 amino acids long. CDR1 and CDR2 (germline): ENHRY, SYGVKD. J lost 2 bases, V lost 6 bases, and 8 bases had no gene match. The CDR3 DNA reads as TGTGCCATCAGGACAGGGGGCTTAAGGGACACAGATACGCAGTATTTT. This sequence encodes CAIRTGGLRDTDTQYF.

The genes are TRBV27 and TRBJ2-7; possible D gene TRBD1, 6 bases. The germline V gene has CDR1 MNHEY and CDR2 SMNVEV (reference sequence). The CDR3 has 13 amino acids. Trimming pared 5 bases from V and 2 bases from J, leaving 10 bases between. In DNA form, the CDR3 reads TGTGCCAGCAGTCCGGGACATACCTACGAGCAGTACTTC. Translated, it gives CASSPGHTYEQYF.